The clone carrying this T cell receptor beta chain was recorded only once. As yet, its antigen is unknown. The data were obtained in a study of T cell responses to AZD1222 COVID-19 vaccine. The overall study: Second doses that came at about 4 or about 12 weeks were put together.

This CDR3 is 13 amino acids long. V was clipped by 7 bases and J by 8 bases, with 17 bases between them. The germline CDR1 and CDR2 sequences are MNHEY and SVGAGI. Study findings and constraints: CD4 TCRs associated with vaccination spanned spike, dominating at 160-218 and 743-854. Possibly, clonal diversity was underestimated; donors were largely white British and included more females. Repertoire samples came only from after the peak T cell response.

Measured with immunoSEQ multiplex PCR; TCRdb has only the in-frame clones, and not every one. This table holds some 130,000 clones, around 84% found once. The TCR originated in an adult in good health. The sequences come from peripheral blood, collected on day 0 of AZD1222 vaccination. The chain recombines TRBV6-5 with TRBJ1-2; the D gene is possibly TRBD1 (6 bases). The CDR3: CASTISYREGYTF. The CDR3 region has the DNA TGTGCCAGCACAATAAGCTACAGGGAGGGCTACACCTTC.